This is a list of T cell receptor beta chains from one sample in a study of Ad26.COV2.S vaccination and SARS-CoV-2 variants. Profiled with immunoSEQ multiplex PCR; TCRdb holds only in-frame clones, not every one. Of roughly 390,000 clones listed, about 85% were seen once; the top ten hold around 3.4%. The sample was peripheral blood, taken in a trial of Ad26.COV2.S vaccine versus placebo. The receptors here all came from a person between 18 and 59 years old who received the Ad26.COV2.S COVID-19 vaccine or a placebo. Both conserved end residues are trimmed from each CDR3. Each record gives: J gene, D gene, clone size, CDR3 length, V gene, CDR3 protein. The D gene is left open where the match is weak. Not every row has a clone size; where given, it reads once, few, many or a size class.

>TRBJ1-1|.|.|11|TRBV3-1/TRBV3-2
ASSPALNTEAF
>TRBJ1-1|.|.|11|TRBV18
ASSLRDGTEAF
>TRBJ2-7|.|.|9|TRBV20-1
SALDIDEQY
>TRBJ2-1|.|.|16|TRBV27
ASSFLPPDASSYNEQF
>TRBJ2-7|TRBD1|.|12|TRBV3-1/TRBV3-2
ASSPHRGNYEQY
>TRBJ1-2|.|few|10|TRBV30
ACSGGLGGYT
>TRBJ2-2|.|.|11|TRBV7-6
ASSLWGGEAWI
>TRBJ2-3|TRBD1|.|15|TRBV19
ASSEGTGGEGRDTQY
>TRBJ1-1|.|.|10|TRBV5-4
ASSLGYGEAF
>TRBJ2-5|.|once|12|TRBV5-4
ASSSGERRETQY
>TRBJ1-5|.|.|14|TRBV7-8
ASSLGAAAGDQPQH
>TRBJ1-5|.|.|13|TRBV6-5
ATTWGLGSNQPQH
>TRBJ2-2|.|.|13|TRBV11-2
ASSLDPGTSGELF
>TRBJ2-7|TRBD1|.|13|TRBV10-3
AISASLGQAYEQY
>TRBJ1-6|.|.|11|TRBV2
ARRGTLSSPLH
>TRBJ1-6|.|.|14|TRBV9
ASSAHKSSYNSPLH
>TRBJ2-1|TRBD1|.|13|TRBV29-1
SVERTGDLYNEQF
>TRBJ2-1|.|.|12|TRBV3-1/TRBV3-2
ASGSGTRLNEQF
>TRBJ1-1|.|.|11|TRBV7-9
ASSLLGNTEAF
>TRBJ2-2|TRBD1|.|12|TRBV7-9
ASRAGGNTGELF
>TRBJ2-7|.|.|12|TRBV3-1/TRBV3-2
ASSLLGVSYEQY
>TRBJ1-1|TRBD1|.|14|TRBV6-5
ASSYSERTGNTEAF